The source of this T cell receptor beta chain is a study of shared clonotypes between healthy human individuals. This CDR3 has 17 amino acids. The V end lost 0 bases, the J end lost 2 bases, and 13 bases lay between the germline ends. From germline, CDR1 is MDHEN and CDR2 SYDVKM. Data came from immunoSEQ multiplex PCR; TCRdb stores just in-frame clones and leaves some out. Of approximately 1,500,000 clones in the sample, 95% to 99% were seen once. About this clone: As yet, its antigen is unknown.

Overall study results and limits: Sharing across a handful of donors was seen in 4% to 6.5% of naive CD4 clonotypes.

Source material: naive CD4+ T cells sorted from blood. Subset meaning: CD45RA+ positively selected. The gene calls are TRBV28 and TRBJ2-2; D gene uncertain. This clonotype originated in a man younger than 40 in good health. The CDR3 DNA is TGTGCCAGCAGTTTATGGGGTGTAAGTTACAACACCGGGGAGCTGTTTTTT. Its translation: CASSLWGVSYNTGELFF.